This TCR beta chain was captured by sequencing in a study of technical replicates of blood from several donors. Germline CDR1 reads MGHDK; CDR2 reads SYGVNS. The V end was cut by 7 bases, the J end by 4 bases, with 16 bases between. CDR3 length: 14 residues. The protocol was immunoSEQ multiplex PCR, while the TCRdb copy is restricted to in-frame clones and leaves out a portion. The table includes more than 65,000 clones, about 95% detected once. Specimen: T cells isolated from PBMCs. The rearrangement uses TRBV25-1 and TRBJ1-1, with D tentatively TRBD1 (6 bases). This TCR derives from a human donor in good health. The CDR3 DNA reads as TGTGCCAGCACCCCCCCACAGGGTGTCACTGAAGCTTTCTTT. This codes for CASTPPQGVTEAFF.